This is a list of T cell receptor beta chains from one sample in a study of T cell responses to AZD1222 COVID-19 vaccine. TCRdb's table, derived via immunoSEQ multiplex PCR, lists solely in-frame clones and lacks some. Of more than 150,000 clones in the sample, 85% to 95% were seen once. The material sequenced was peripheral blood, taken on day 0 of AZD1222 vaccination. The receptors were gathered from an adult in good health. The CDR3 runs from the conserved cysteine through the conserved F or W. D genes are given only for firm matches. A row's size may be missing; if present it is once, few, many or a size class.

-	TRBJ1-5	TRBV4-1	-	TGCGCCAGCAGCCAAGAAGAGGATCAGCCCCAGCATTTT	CASSQEEDQPQHF
-	TRBJ2-7	TRBV27	-	TGTGCCAGCAGTGAGCGGAGCTCCTACGAGCAGTACTTC	CASSERSSYEQYF
-	TRBJ2-3	TRBV20-1	-	TGCAGTGCAGGGACAGATACGCAGTATTTT	CSAGTDTQYF
-	TRBJ1-4	TRBV7-9	TRBD1	TGTGCCAGCAGCTTAGTAGAAGACAGGGGACCTTTAAAACTGTTTTTT	CASSLVEDRGPLKLFF
-	TRBJ2-7	TRBV15	TRBD2	TGTGCCACCAGCGGTAGCGGGGCCTTTGAGCAGTACTTC	CATSGSGAFEQYF
-	TRBJ2-5	TRBV7-8	-	TGTGCCAGCAGCTTAAGCTCCCCGAGGGAGACCCAGTACTTC	CASSLSSPRETQYF
-	TRBJ1-5	TRBV27	-	TGTGCCAGCAGGCCAGAGGGGAATAGCAATCAGCCCCAGCATTTT	CASRPEGNSNQPQHF
-	TRBJ2-5	TRBV21-1	-	TGTGCCAGCAGCAATTACGGGGCGGAGACCCAGTACTTC	CASSNYGAETQYF
-	TRBJ2-1	TRBV28	TRBD2	TGTGCCAGCAGTCCAACTTTAGCGGGACATAACAATGAGCAGTTCTTC	CASSPTLAGHNNEQFF
-	TRBJ2-1	TRBV5-1	-	TGCGCCAGCAGCTTGCCCAGGACAGGGACTACAAGGGGATACAATGAGCAGTTCTTC	CASSLPRTGTTRGYNEQFF
-	TRBJ2-3	TRBV29-1	-	TGCAGCTTCCGGATCGGACCCACCCTCGTTACAGATACGCAGTATTTT	CSFRIGPTLVTDTQYF
-	TRBJ1-5	TRBV27	-	TGTGCCAGCAGTTTCCCCAATCAGCCCCAGCATTTT	CASSFPNQPQHF
-	TRBJ1-1	TRBV25-1	-	TGTGCCAGCAGTGAATCCCACTCCTCTGCGGCTTTCTTT	CASSESHSSAAFF
-	TRBJ2-3	TRBV5-1	-	TGCGCCAGCAGCTTGGAGGGGTTCACAGATACGCAGTATTTT	CASSLEGFTDTQYF
-	TRBJ1-2	TRBV6-5	-	TGTGCCAGCAGTCCACGGACAGATTCCAACTATGGCTACACCTTC	CASSPRTDSNYGYTF
once	TRBJ2-7	TRBV21-1	-	TGTGCCAGCAGCAAAGTTTGGGGGGGCTACGAGCAGTACTTC	CASSKVWGGYEQYF
-	TRBJ2-2	TRBV5-1	TRBD1	TGCGCCAGCAGCGGAGCAGGGACAGGGGGCTGGGAGCTGTTTTTT	CASSGAGTGGWELFF
once	TRBJ2-1	TRBV4-3	-	TGCGCCAGCAGCCATCGGGGGACTTACAATGAGCAGTTCTTC	CASSHRGTYNEQFF
-	TRBJ1-6	TRBV4-3	-	TGCGCCAGCAGCCAAGTCTCGGGGGATTCACCCCTCCACTTT	CASSQVSGDSPLHF
-	TRBJ2-7	TRBV12-3/TRBV12-4	TRBD1	TGTGCCAGCAGTTCAGGGGGAACGGGCGAGCAGTACTTC	CASSSGGTGEQYF
-	TRBJ2-1	TRBV29-1	TRBD2	TGCAGCGTTATGGGACTAGCGGGAGGCTTTCACAATGAGCAGTTCTTC	CSVMGLAGGFHNEQFF
-	TRBJ1-1	TRBV30	-	TGTGCCTGGAAGACCACCCTGAACACTGAAGCTTTCTTT	CAWKTTLNTEAFF
-	TRBJ1-5	TRBV5-5	-	TGTGCCAGCAGCTTGGGCGGGACGTATAGCAATCAGCCCCAGCATTTT	CASSLGGTYSNQPQHF
-	TRBJ2-5	TRBV18	TRBD2	TGTGCCAGCTCACCACCGGTGAGTGAGCGGGAGTTCGAGACCCAGTACTTC	CASSPPVSEREFETQYF
-	TRBJ1-5	TRBV19	-	TGTGCCAGTAGTATATTCAGGTATCAGCCCCAGCATTTT	CASSIFRYQPQHF
-	TRBJ1-5	TRBV28	-	TGTGCCAGCAGTTCCCGGACGGAAATCAATCAGCCCCAGCATTTT	CASSSRTEINQPQHF
few	TRBJ2-1	TRBV10-3	-	TGTGCCACCACTTCCGGGGGACAAACGCAGTTCTTC	CATTSGGQTQFF
-	TRBJ1-2	TRBV28	-	TGTGCCAGCCAGGGGACCAACTATGGCTACACCTTC	CASQGTNYGYTF
once	TRBJ2-5	TRBV6-5	TRBD2	TGTGCCAGCAGTTACTCTGCGGGAGAGGCAGAGACCCAGTACTTC	CASSYSAGEAETQYF
-	TRBJ2-3	TRBV11-3	TRBD1	TGTGCCAGCAGCTCCGCTGGGACAGGACGTAGCACAGATACGCAGTATTTT	CASSSAGTGRSTDTQYF
-	TRBJ1-2	TRBV25-1	TRBD1	TGTGCCAGCAGCCCGACAGGGTTTAACTATGGCTACACCTTC	CASSPTGFNYGYTF
once	TRBJ2-7	TRBV19	-	TGTGCCAGTAGTATACTTGGCAGGACCTACGAGCAGTACTTC	CASSILGRTYEQYF
-	TRBJ1-5	TRBV28	-	TGTGCCAGCAGCAAACAGGGAGGAGGCAATCAGCCCCAGCATTTT	CASSKQGGGNQPQHF
-	TRBJ1-1	TRBV14	-	TGTGCCAGCAGCCCTGCAGGGGCAGGCCTCAAGAACACTGAAGCTTTCTTT	CASSPAGAGLKNTEAFF
-	TRBJ1-2	TRBV4-1	-	TGCGCCAGCAGCCAAGTGGCGCTGGACAGAAACTATGGCTACACCTTC	CASSQVALDRNYGYTF
-	TRBJ1-6	TRBV5-1	-	TGCGCCACCAGGGACGGGGGCTCCTATAATTCACCCCTCCACTTT	CATRDGGSYNSPLHF
few	TRBJ2-1	TRBV3-1/TRBV3-2	TRBD1	TGTGCCAGCAGCGCGGACAGGTCCTCCTACAATGAGCAGTTCTTC	CASSADRSSYNEQFF
-	TRBJ1-6	TRBV12-5	-	TGTGCTAGTGGCCCCCCCAAGTCACCCCTCCACTTT	CASGPPKSPLHF
-	TRBJ2-7	TRBV2	-	TGTGCCAGCAGTGACAGCTACGAGCAGTACTTC	CASSDSYEQYF
once	TRBJ1-1	TRBV29-1	-	TGCAGCACGTTGCTCCCGGACAGAGAAGCTTTCTTT	CSTLLPDREAFF
-	TRBJ2-2	TRBV5-1	-	TGCGCCAGCAGCATCAGGACAGCGTCGAACACCGGGGAGCTGTTTTTT	CASSIRTASNTGELFF
-	TRBJ1-6	TRBV5-4	TRBD1	TGTGCCAGCAGCTTTCGGCGGACAGGCGGTAATTCACCCCTCCACTTT	CASSFRRTGGNSPLHF
-	TRBJ1-1	TRBV6-2/TRBV6-3	-	TGTGCCAGCAGTTATCTCTCAGGGTGGAACACTGAAGCTTTCTTT	CASSYLSGWNTEAFF
-	TRBJ2-7	TRBV6-5	TRBD1	TGTGCCAGCAGTTACTCGGGCAGGGGGCTGTTCGAGCAGTACTTC	CASSYSGRGLFEQYF
-	TRBJ2-1	TRBV6-5	-	TGTGCCAGCAGTTCCCGGGGCCATGAGCAGTTCTTC	CASSSRGHEQFF
once	TRBJ2-7	TRBV11-2	TRBD2	TGTGCCAGCAGCCGCGGGACTAGCAACTACGAGCAGTACTTC	CASSRGTSNYEQYF
once	TRBJ2-7	TRBV15	TRBD1	TGTGCCACCAGCAGGACAGGGCTAAATTACGAGCAGTACTTC	CATSRTGLNYEQYF
-	TRBJ1-5	TRBV28	TRBD1	TGTGCCAGCAGTCCCCTAGACAGGGGTGTTCAGCCCCAGCATTTT	CASSPLDRGVQPQHF
-	TRBJ1-1	TRBV9	TRBD1	TGTGCCAGCAGCCCCGGACAGGGTGGTGCTTTCTTT	CASSPGQGGAFF
-	TRBJ1-2	TRBV19	-	TGTGCCAGTAGTGGGGATAACTATGGCTACACCTTC	CASSGDNYGYTF
-	TRBJ2-7	TRBV10-3	TRBD1	TGTGCCATCCAACGGGACAGTACCTACGAGCAGTACTTC	CAIQRDSTYEQYF
-	TRBJ2-3	TRBV6-5	-	TGTGCCAGCAGTTACGAAAGGAGGCCCCGCGATACGCAGTATTTT	CASSYERRPRDTQYF
-	TRBJ1-2	TRBV6-6	-	TGTGCCAGCAGTTACGGGGGGGAACAACCGCATGGCTACACCTTC	CASSYGGEQPHGYTF